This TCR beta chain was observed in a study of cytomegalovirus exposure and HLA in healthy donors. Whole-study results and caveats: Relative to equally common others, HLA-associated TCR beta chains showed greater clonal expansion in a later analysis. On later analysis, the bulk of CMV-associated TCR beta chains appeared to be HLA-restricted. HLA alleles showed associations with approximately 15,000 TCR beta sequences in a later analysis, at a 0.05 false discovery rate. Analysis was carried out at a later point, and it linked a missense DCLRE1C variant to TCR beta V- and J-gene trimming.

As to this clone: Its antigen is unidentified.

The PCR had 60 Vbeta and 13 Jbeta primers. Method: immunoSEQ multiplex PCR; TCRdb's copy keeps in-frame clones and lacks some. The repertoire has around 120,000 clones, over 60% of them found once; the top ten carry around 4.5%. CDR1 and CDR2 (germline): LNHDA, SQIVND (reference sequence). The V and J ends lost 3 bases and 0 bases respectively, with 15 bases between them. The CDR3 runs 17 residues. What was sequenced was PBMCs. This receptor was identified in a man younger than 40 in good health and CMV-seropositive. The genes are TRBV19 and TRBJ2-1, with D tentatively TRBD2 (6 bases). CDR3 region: CASSIGEVYSSYNEQFF. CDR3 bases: TGTGCCAGTAGTATTGGGGAGGTCTACAGCTCCTACAATGAGCAGTTCTTC.